This T cell receptor (beta chain) was identified in a study of blood T cell repertoires in COVID-19. On the study more broadly: PBMCs, B-cell-depleted T cells, or T cells were the source of the cDNA or gDNA that made up the material.

Sequencing used immunoSEQ multiplex PCR; TCRdb keeps in-frame clones, though not all of them. The sample carries about 120,000 clones, 79% recorded once. V was cut by 0 bases and J by 6 bases, with 8 bases left in between. Germline V gene data show CDR1 as LGHDT and CDR2 as YNNKEL (reference sequence). The CDR3 is 13 amino acids. This sequence originates from a woman over 75 with acute or convalescent COVID-19. The rearrangement uses TRBV3-1 (or the pseudogene TRBV3-2) and TRBJ1-2; D not certain. Sequenced sample: peripheral blood. The chain's CDR3 is CASSQESSNGYTF. CDR3 coding DNA: TGTGCCAGCAGCCAAGAGTCTAGTAATGGCTACACCTTC.